This T cell receptor (beta chain) was profiled in a study of HIV-infected patients and healthy controls. Study-wide findings and caveats: The seeming recovery of the Gini index after therapy in HIV-infected patients vanished in size-matched data. Healthy controls carried many MAIT alpha-chain CDR3s, while HIV+ repertoires had few.

Many counts were recorded for this clonotype. The antigen is not known. Alpha and beta constant-region primers primed reverse transcription of around 0.5 ug RNA. Separate chain-specific third strand synthesis with multiplexing indices produced the alpha and beta libraries. The library got P5 and P7 elements plus a second index, then an approximately 21-cycle PCR. TCRdb itself ran the 5' RACE reads through MiXCR, one entry per CDR3 protein. The sample consists of about 24,000 distinct CDR3 sequences, approximately 7.7% of them appearing once. V shed 4 bases, J shed 8 bases, and the junction held 4 bases outside the gene matches. Germline V gene lookup returns CDR1 SNHLY and CDR2 FYNNEI. This CDR3 contains 13 residues. Whole blood was used without fractionation, so all unsorted peripheral T cells were included.

The J gene is TRBJ2-1, the V gene TRBV2, with TRBD2 matching over 8 bases. The sequence derives from an adult in good health. The specimen was blood. The CDR3 spells CASSGSGADEQFF. CDR3 DNA sequence: TGTGCCAGCAGTGGTAGCGGGGCCGATGAGCAGTTCTTC.